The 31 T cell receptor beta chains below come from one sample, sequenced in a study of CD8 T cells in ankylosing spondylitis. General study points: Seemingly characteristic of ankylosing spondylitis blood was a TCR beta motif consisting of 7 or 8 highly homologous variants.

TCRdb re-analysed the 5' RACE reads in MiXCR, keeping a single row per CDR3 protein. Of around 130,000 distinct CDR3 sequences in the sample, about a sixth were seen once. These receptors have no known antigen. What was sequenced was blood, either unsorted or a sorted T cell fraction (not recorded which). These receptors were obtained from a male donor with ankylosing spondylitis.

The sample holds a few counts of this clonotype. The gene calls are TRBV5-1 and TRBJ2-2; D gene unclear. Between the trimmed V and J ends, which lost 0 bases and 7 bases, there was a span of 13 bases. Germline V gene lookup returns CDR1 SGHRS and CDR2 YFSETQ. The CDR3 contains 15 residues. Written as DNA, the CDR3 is TGCGCCAGCAGCTTGGGGACGAATTACCGCGGGGAGCTGTTTTTT. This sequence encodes CASSLGTNYRGELFF.

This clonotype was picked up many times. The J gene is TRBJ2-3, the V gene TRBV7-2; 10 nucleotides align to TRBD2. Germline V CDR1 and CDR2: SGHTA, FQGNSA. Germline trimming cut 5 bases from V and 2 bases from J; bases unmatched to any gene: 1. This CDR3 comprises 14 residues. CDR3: CASSGLADTDTQYF. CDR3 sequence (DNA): TGTGCCAGCAGCGGACTAGCGGACACAGATACGCAGTATTTT.

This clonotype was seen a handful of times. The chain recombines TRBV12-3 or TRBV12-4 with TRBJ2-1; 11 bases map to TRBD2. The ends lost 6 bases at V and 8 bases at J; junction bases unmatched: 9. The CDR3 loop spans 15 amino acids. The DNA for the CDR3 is TGTGCCAGCAGCCGACTAGCGGGACGTGTAGATGAGCAGTTCTTC. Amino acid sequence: CASSRLAGRVDEQFF.

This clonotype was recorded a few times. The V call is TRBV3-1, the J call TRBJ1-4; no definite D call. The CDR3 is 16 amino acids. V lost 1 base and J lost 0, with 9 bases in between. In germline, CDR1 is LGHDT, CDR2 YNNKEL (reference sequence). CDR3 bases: TGTGCCAGCAGCCAAGGGACTGCGGCAACTAATGAAAAACTGTTTTTT. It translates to CASSQGTAATNEKLFF. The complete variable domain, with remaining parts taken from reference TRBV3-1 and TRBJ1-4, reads DTAVSQTPKYLVTQMGNDKSIKCEQNLGHDTMYWYKQDSKKFLKIMFSYNNKELIINETVPNRFSPKSPDKAHLNLHINSLELGDSAVYFCASSQGTAATNEKLFFGSGTQLSVL.

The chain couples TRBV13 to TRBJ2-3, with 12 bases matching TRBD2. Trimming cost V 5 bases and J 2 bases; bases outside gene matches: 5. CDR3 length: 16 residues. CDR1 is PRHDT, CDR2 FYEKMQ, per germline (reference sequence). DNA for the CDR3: TGTGCCAGCAGCGCTAGACTAGCGGGAGTCACAGATACGCAGTATTTT. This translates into CASSARLAGVTDTQYF.

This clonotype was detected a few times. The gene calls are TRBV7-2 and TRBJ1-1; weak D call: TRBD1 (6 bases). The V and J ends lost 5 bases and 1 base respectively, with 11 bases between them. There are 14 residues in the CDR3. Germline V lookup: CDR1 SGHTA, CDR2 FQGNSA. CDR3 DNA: TGTGCCAGCAGCCCTTACAGGGCGAACACTGAAGCTTTCTTT. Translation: CASSPYRANTEAFF.

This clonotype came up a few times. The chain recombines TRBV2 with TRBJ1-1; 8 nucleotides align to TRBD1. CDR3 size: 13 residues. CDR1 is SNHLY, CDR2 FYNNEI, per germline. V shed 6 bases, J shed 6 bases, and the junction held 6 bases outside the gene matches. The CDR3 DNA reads TGTGCCAGCAGGGACCCAGGGGGCCCTGAAGCTTTCTTT. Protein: CASRDPGGPEAFF.

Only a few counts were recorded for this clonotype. DNA for the CDR3: TGCGCCAGCAGGACACGGGGAGCTGGGAATTCACCCCTCCACTTT. This encodes CASRTRGAGNSPLHF. The J gene is TRBJ1-6, the V gene TRBV4-1, with unresolved D. This CDR3 is 15 amino acids long. Germline CDR1 MGHRA, CDR2 YSYEKL. V was clipped by 6 bases and J by 7 bases, with 16 bases between them.

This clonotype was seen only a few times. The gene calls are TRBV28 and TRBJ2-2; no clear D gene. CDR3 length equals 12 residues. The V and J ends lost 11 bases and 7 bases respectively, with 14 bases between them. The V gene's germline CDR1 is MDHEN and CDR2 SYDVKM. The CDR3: CAAVGEFGELFF. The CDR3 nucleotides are TGTGCCGCAGTGGGCGAATTCGGGGAGCTGTTTTTT.

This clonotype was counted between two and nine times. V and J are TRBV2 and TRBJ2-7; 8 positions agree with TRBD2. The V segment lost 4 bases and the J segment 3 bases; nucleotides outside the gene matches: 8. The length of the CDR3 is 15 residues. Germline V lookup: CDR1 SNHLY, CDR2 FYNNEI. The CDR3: CASSGREDVSYEQYF. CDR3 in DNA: TGTGCCAGCAGTGGGCGGGAGGATGTAAGCTACGAGCAGTACTTC.

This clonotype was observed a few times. CDR3 sequence reads: CASSFRYTGELFF. The CDR3, as DNA: TGTGCCAGCAGTTTTAGGTACACCGGGGAGCTGTTTTTT. V is TRBV28 and J is TRBJ2-2; D is uncertain. Trimming took 3 bases from V and 3 from J, leaving 5 bases between them. CDR1 and CDR2 (germline): MDHEN, SYDVKM. The CDR3 sequence is 13 residues long.

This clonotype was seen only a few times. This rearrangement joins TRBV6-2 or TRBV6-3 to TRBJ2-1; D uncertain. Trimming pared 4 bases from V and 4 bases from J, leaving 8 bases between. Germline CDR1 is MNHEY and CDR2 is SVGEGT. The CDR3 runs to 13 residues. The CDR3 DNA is TGTGCCAGCAGTTTTGAGGCGTACAATGAGCAGTTCTTC. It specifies CASSFEAYNEQFF.

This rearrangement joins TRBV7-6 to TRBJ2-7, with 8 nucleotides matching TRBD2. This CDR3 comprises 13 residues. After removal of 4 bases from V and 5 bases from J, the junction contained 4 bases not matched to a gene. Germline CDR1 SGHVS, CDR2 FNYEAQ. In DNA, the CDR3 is TGTGCCAGCAGCTGGAGCGGGAGTAACGAGCAGTACTTC. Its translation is CASSWSGSNEQYF.

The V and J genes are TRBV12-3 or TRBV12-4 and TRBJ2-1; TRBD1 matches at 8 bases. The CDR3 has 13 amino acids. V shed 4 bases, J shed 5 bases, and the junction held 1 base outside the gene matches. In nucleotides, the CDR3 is TGTGCCAGCAGTTGGACAGGGAACAATGAGCAGTTCTTC. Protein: CASSWTGNNEQFF.

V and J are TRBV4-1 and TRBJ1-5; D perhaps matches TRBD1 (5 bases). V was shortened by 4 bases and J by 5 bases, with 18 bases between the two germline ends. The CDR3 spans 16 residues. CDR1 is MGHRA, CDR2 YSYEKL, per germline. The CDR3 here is CASSLQRDSGDQPQHF. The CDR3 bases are TGCGCCAGCAGCCTTCAAAGGGACTCCGGGGATCAGCCCCAGCATTTT.

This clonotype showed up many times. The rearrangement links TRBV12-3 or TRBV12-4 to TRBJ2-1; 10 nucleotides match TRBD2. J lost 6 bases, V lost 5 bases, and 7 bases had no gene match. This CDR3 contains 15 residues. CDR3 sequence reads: CASSGLAGAVNEQFF. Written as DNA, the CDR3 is TGTGCCAGCAGTGGGCTAGCGGGAGCGGTCAATGAGCAGTTCTTC.

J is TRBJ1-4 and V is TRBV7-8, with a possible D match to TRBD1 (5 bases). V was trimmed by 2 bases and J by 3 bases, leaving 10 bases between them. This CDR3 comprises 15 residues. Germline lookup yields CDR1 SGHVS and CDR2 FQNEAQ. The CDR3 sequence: CASSLSGDPNEKLFF. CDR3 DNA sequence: TGTGCCAGCAGCTTATCGGGGGACCCTAATGAAAAACTGTTTTTT.

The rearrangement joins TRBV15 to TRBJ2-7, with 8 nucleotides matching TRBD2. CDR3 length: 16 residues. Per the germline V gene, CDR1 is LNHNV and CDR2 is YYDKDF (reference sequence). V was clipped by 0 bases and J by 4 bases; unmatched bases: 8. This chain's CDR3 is CATSRDRGTSTYEQYF. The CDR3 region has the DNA TGTGCCACCAGCAGAGATCGCGGGACTAGTACATACGAGCAGTACTTC.

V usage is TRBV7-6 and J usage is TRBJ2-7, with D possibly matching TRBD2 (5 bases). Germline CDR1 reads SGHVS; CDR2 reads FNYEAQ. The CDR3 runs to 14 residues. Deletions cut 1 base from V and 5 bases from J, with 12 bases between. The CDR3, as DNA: TGTGCCAGCAGCTTAGGAAGAGAAGCGGACGAGCAGTACTTC. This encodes CASSLGREADEQYF.

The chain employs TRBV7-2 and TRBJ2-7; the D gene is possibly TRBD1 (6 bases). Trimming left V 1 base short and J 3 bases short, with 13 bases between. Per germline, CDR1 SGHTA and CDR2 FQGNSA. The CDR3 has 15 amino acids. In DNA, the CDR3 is TGTGCCAGCAGCTTAGGGGGACACCTAATCTACGAGCAGTACTTC. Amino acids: CASSLGGHLIYEQYF.

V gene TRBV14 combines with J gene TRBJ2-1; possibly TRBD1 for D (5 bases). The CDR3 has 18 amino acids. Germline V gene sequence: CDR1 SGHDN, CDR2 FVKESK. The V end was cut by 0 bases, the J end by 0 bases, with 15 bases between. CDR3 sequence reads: CASSQEWSGYGSYNEQFF. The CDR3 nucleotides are TGTGCCAGCAGCCAAGAGTGGTCAGGGTACGGCTCCTACAATGAGCAGTTCTTC.

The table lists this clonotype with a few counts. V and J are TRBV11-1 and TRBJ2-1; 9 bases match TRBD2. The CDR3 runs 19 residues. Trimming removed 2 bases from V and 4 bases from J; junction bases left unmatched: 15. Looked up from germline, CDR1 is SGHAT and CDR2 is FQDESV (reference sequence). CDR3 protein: CASSLSRPSSGTAYNEQFF. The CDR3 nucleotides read TGTGCCAGCAGCTTATCCCGTCCTTCTAGCGGGACGGCGTACAATGAGCAGTTCTTC.

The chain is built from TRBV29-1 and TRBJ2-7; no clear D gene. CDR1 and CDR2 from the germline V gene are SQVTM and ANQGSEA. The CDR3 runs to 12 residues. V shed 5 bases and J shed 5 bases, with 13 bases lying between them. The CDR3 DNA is TGCAGCGTTCCGCCAGGTACTCACGAGCAGTACTTC. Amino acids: CSVPPGTHEQYF.

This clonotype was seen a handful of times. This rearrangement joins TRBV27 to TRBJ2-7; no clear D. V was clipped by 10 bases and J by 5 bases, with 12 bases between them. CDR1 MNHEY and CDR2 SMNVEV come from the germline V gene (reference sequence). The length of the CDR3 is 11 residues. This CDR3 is CATGRRHEQYF. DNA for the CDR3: TGTGCCACCGGCCGGAGACACGAGCAGTACTTC.

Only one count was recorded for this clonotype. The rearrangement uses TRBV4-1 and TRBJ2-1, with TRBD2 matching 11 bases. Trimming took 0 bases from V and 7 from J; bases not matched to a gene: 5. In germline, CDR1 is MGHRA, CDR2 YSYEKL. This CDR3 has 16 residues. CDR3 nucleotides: TGCGCCAGCAGCCAAGATACGCCTAGCGGGAGGAATGAGCAGTTCTTC. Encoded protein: CASSQDTPSGRNEQFF.

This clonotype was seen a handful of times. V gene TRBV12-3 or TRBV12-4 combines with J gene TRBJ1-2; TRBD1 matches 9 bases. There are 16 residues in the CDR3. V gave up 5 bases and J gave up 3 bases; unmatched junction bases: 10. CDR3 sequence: CASSLRPDRGDYGYTF. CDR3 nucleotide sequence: TGTGCCAGCAGTCTTAGGCCGGACAGGGGAGACTATGGCTACACCTTC.

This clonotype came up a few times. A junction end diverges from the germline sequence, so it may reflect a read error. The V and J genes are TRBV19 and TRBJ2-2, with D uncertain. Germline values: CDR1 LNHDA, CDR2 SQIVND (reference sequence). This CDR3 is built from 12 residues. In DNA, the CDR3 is TGTGCCAGTAGTTTAGACGCCGGGGAGCTGTTTTTT. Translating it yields CASSLDAGELFF.

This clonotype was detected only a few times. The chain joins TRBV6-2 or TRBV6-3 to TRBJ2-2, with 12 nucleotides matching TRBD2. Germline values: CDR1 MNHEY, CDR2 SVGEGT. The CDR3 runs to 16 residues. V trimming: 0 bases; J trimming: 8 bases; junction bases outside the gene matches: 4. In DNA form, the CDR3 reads TGTGCCAGCAGTTACTCCGGACTAGCGGGAATGGGGGAGCTGTTTTTT. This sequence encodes CASSYSGLAGMGELFF.

CDR3 region: CSATMDRSDTQYF. The CDR3 coding sequence is TGCAGTGCGACCATGGACCGGTCAGATACGCAGTATTTT. V usage is TRBV20-1 and J usage is TRBJ2-3; D remains unclear. V dropped 6 bases and J dropped 4 bases, with 14 bases sitting between them. This CDR3 contains 13 residues. The germline CDR1 and CDR2 sequences are DFQATT and SNEGSKA (reference sequence).

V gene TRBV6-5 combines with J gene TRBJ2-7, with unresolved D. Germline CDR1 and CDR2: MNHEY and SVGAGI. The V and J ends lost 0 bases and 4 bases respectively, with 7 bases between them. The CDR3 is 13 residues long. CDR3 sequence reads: CASSYSGVYEQYF. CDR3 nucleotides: TGTGCCAGCAGTTACTCAGGAGTGTACGAGCAGTACTTC.

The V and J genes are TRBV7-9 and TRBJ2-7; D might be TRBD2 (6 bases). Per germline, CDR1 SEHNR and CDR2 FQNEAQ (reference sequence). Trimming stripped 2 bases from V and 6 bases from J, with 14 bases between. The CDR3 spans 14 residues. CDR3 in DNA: TGTGCCAGCAGCTTAACCCTAGCGCCTGGCGAGCAGTACTTC. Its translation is CASSLTLAPGEQYF.